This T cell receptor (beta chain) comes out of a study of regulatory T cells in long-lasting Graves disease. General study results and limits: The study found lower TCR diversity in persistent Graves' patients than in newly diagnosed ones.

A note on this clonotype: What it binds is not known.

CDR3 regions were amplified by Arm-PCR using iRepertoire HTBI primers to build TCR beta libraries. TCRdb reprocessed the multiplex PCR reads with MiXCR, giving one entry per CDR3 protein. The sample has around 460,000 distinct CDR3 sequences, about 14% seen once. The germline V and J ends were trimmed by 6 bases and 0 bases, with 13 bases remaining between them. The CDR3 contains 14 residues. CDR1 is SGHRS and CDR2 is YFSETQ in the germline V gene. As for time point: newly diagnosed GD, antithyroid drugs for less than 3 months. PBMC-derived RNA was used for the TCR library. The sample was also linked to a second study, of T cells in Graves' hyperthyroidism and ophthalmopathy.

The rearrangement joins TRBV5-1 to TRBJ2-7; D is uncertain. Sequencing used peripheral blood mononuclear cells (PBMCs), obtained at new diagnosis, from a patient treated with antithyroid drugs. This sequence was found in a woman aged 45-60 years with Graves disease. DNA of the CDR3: TGCGCCAGCAAAACCGGGCCAAGCTCCTACGAGCAGTACTTC. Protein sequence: CASKTGPSSYEQYF.